Presented here are 15 T cell receptor beta chains from one specimen sequenced in a study of T cells after yellow fever vaccination. TCRdb fed the 5' RACE reads into MiXCR, producing one record per CDR3 protein. The table has 300,000 or so distinct CDR3 sequences, around 13% seen once. Sample: CD4+ T cells sorted from PBMCs, taken 45 days after the yellow fever booster vaccination. The receptors shown here come from a young man who received the YFV17D yellow fever vaccine.

The chain links TRBV5-1 to TRBJ2-7; no clear D gene. Trimming took off 4 bases at V and 3 bases at J, with 14 bases between the two ends. This CDR3 spans 14 amino acids. Germline CDR1 and CDR2: SGHRS and YFSETQ. This chain's CDR3 is CASSRDRGYYEQYF. The DNA of the CDR3 is TGCGCCAGCAGCAGAGATCGAGGCTACTACGAGCAGTACTTC.

The rearrangement uses TRBV5-5 and TRBJ2-6; D perhaps matches TRBD2 (5 bases). The CDR3 totals 18 residues. The germline V and J ends were trimmed by 6 bases and 0 bases, with 19 bases remaining between them. CDR1 and CDR2 from the germline V gene are SGHKS and YYEKEE (reference sequence). The CDR3 region has the DNA TGTGCCAGCAATATCGGACTCGCAGCGGACTCTGGGGCCAACGTCCTGACTTTC. This encodes CASNIGLAADSGANVLTF.

To note about this clonotype: It may be a read error: a sequence one base away is much more abundant. The chain has TRBV29-1 and TRBJ1-3; no clear D. The germline CDR1 and CDR2 sequences are SQVTM and ANQGSEA. CDR3 length: 11 residues. CDR3 amino acids: CSVQSANTIYF. The CDR3 nucleotides are TGCAGCGTCCAGTCTGCAAACACCATATATTTT.

This clonotype appeared a few times. The chain is built from TRBV20-1 and TRBJ2-3; D is possibly TRBD2 (5 bases). The CDR3 contains 14 residues. The germline gives CDR1 DFQATT, CDR2 SNEGSKA (reference sequence). V lost 3 bases to trimming and J lost 0 bases, with 10 bases between them. CDR3 amino acids: CSASRLASTDTQYF. CDR3 DNA: TGCAGTGCTAGTAGGCTAGCCAGCACAGATACGCAGTATTTT.

The chain carries TRBV9 and TRBJ2-7; no clear D gene. Germline V gene lookup returns CDR1 SGDLS and CDR2 YYNGEE. The CDR3 is 15 amino acids. V was pared by 0 bases and J by 2 bases, with 12 bases between. DNA of the CDR3: TGTGCCAGCAGCGTAGTAGAGAGTCAGACCTACGAGCAGTACTTC. It is translated as CASSVVESQTYEQYF.

Comments on this clonotype: Germline is not matched at one junction end, which may reflect a read error. V gene TRBV11-2 combines with J gene TRBJ2-3; D ambiguous. The CDR3 loop spans 17 amino acids. The germline V gene encodes CDR1 SGHAT and CDR2 FQNNGV. Here the CDR3 reads CASSLDSSRKSKDTQYF. CDR3 sequence (DNA): TGTGCCAGCAGCTTAGATAGTTCGCGGAAGAGCAAAGATACGCAGTATTTT.

In this sample, this clonotype turned up a few times. The chain has TRBV6-2 or TRBV6-3 and TRBJ2-5; D is ambiguous. This CDR3 spans 12 amino acids. The V end was cut by 0 bases, the J end by 5 bases, with 4 bases between. The V gene's germline CDR1 is MNHEY and CDR2 SVGEGT. The CDR3: CASSYSRETQYF. The DNA of the CDR3 is TGTGCCAGCAGTTACTCCCGTGAGACCCAGTACTTC.

This clonotype turned up a few times. Here the CDR3 reads CASSYTGSLRDQPQHF. The CDR3 DNA is TGTGCCAGCAGTTACACGGGAAGTCTGAGGGATCAGCCCCAGCATTTT. The V and J genes are TRBV12-3 or TRBV12-4 and TRBJ1-5; D call uncertain. The germline V and J ends were trimmed by 4 bases and 5 bases, with 18 bases remaining between them. This CDR3 contains 16 residues.

J is TRBJ1-5 and V is TRBV18, with 7 bases that match TRBD1. V shed 5 bases, J shed 5 bases, and the junction held 12 bases outside the gene matches. CDR1 and CDR2 from the germline V gene are KGHSH and LQKENI. This CDR3 has 16 amino acids. The DNA for the CDR3 is TGTGCCAGCTCAGAGCAGGGACAGCTTACCTATCAGCCCCAGCATTTT. It encodes CASSEQGQLTYQPQHF. Drawing the rest from reference TRBV18 and TRBJ1-5, the complete variable domain is NAGVMQNPRHLVRRRGQEARLRCSPMKGHSHVYWYRQLPEEGLKFMVYLQKENIIDESGMPKERFSAEFPKEGPSILRIQQVVRGDSAAYFCASSEQGQLTYQPQHFGDGTRLSIL.

The table lists this clonotype with a few counts. The V and J genes are TRBV28 and TRBJ1-2, with D possibly matching TRBD1 (5 bases). Trimming removed 4 bases from V and 7 bases from J, with 10 bases in between. The CDR3 spans 12 residues. Per the germline V gene, CDR1 is MDHEN and CDR2 is SYDVKM. The CDR3 loop is CASSYWGPGYTF. For the CDR3, the DNA is TGTGCCAGCAGTTATTGGGGACCTGGCTACACCTTC.

The chain combines TRBV4-3 with TRBJ2-5; TRBD2 matches 10 bases. CDR3 length: 16 residues. The germline gives CDR1 LGHNA, CDR2 YSLEER. With V trimmed by 1 base and J by 1 base, 3 bases remained unmatched. As DNA, the CDR3 is TGCGCCAGCAGCCAAGCACTAGCGGGATTCCAAGAGACCCAGTACTTC. This translates into CASSQALAGFQETQYF.

This clonotype was found a few times. The chain uses TRBV3-1 and TRBJ2-1; 14 bases fit TRBD2. Looked up from germline, CDR1 is LGHDT and CDR2 is YNNKEL (reference sequence). The CDR3 sequence is 14 residues long. Unmatched junction bases numbered 2, after V lost 4 bases and J lost 9 bases. CDR3 region: CASSRGLAGVEQFF. For the CDR3, the DNA is TGTGCCAGCAGCCGGGGACTAGCGGGAGTTGAGCAGTTCTTC.

This clonotype appeared a few times. The CDR3 DNA sequence: TGTGCCAGCAGCTTGTGGGAGGGCCCCTACGAGCAGTACTTC. Its translation is CASSLWEGPYEQYF. The chain carries TRBV11-2 and TRBJ2-7; 7 bases match TRBD2. Trimming took 3 bases from V and 2 from J; bases not matched to a gene: 4. This CDR3 region has 14 residues. The V gene's germline CDR1 is SGHAT and CDR2 FQNNGV.

The rearrangement uses TRBV11-2 and TRBJ2-3, with unresolved D. The CDR3 totals 15 residues. CDR1 is SGHAT, CDR2 FQNNGV, per germline. Trimming took off 6 bases at V and 3 bases at J, with 16 bases between the two ends. CDR3 residues: CASSYPRLRTDTQYF. For the CDR3, the DNA is TGTGCCAGCAGTTACCCCCGGCTTCGTACAGATACGCAGTATTTT.

This clonotype appeared a few times. The chain links TRBV6-2 or TRBV6-3 to TRBJ2-7; D is ambiguous. Trimming took off 8 bases at V and 5 bases at J, with 19 bases between the two ends. The germline CDR1 and CDR2 sequences are MNHEY and SVGEGT. This CDR3 has 14 amino acids. The CDR3 coding sequence is TGTGCCAGCCGCCCCCCGGGCAGTCCAGACGAGCAGTACTTC. Protein product: CASRPPGSPDEQYF.